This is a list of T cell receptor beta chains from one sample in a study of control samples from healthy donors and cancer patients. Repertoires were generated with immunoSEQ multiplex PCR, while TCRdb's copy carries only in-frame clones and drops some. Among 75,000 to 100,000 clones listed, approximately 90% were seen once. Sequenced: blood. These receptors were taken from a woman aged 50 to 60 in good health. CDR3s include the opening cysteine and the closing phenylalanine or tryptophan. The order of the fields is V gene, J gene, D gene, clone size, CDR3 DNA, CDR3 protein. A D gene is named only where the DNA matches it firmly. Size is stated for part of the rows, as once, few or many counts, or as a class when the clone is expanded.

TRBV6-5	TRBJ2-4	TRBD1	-	TGTGCCAGCTGCCGGGACAGGGAAAACATTCAGTACTTC	CASCRDRENIQYF
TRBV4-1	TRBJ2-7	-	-	TGCGCCAGCAGCAAAGAGTACGGAGGCTACGAGCAGTACTTC	CASSKEYGGYEQYF
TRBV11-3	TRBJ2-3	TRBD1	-	TGTGCCAGCAGCGCTGGGGGACAGGGTGGGGGCACAGATACGCAGTATTTT	CASSAGGQGGGTDTQYF
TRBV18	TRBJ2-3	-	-	TGTGCCAGCTCACCATCCTCTCCGGGGGGCGATACGCAGTATTTT	CASSPSSPGGDTQYF
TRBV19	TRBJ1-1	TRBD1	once	TGTGCCAGTAGTATAGAGGGACAGGGGAACCCTGAAGCTTTCTTT	CASSIEGQGNPEAFF
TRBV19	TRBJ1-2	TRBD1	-	TGTGCCAGTAGTATCGGGACAGGGGAAGTTTTCTATGGCTACACCTTC	CASSIGTGEVFYGYTF
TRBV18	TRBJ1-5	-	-	TGTGCCAGCTCACCAGGCCGGGTTCAGCCCCAGCATTTT	CASSPGRVQPQHF
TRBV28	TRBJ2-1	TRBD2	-	TGTGCCAGCAGCCAGCCAGCGGGGGGCAACTACAATGAGCAGTTCTTC	CASSQPAGGNYNEQFF
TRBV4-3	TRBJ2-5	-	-	TGCGCCAGCAGCCCACAAGTCAGGCAAGAGACCCAGTACTTC	CASSPQVRQETQYF
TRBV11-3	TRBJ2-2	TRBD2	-	TGTGCCAGCAGCTTACCGGGACTAGCGGGAGAGACCGGGGAGCTGTTTTTT	CASSLPGLAGETGELFF
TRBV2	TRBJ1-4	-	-	TGTGCCAGCAGTGGAAAGGAGTTGAGAGCTAATGAAAAACTGTTTTTT	CASSGKELRANEKLFF
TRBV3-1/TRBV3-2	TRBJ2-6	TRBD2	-	TGTGCCAGCAGCCCCCAAGGCTTAGCGGGGCCTGACTCTGGGGCCAACGTCCTGACTTTC	CASSPQGLAGPDSGANVLTF
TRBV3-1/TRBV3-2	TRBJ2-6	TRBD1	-	TGTGCCAGCAGCCAGGGGGACAGGGGGCTAACTGGGGCCAACGTCCTGACTTTC	CASSQGDRGLTGANVLTF
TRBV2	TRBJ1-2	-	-	TGTGCCAGCAGCCAGGGACCTAACTATGGCTACACCTTC	CASSQGPNYGYTF
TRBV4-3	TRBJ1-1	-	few	TGCGCCAGCAGCCAAGAGTCGGGTTCTGGGATGAACACTGAAGCTTTCTTT	CASSQESGSGMNTEAFF
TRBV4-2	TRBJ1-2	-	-	TGTGCCAGCAGCCAAGACGGGGGCTCGGGCTATGGCTACACCTTC	CASSQDGGSGYGYTF
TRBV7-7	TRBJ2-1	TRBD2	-	TGTGCCAGCAGCTTAGGTAGCGGGGCAGGGGACTACAATGAGCAGTTCTTC	CASSLGSGAGDYNEQFF
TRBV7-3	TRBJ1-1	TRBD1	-	TGTGCCAGCAGCCCCCACCGGGAGGGGGCGGTGGCTTTCTTT	CASSPHREGAVAFF
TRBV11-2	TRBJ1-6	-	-	TGTGCCAGCAGCTTTCCCAAGGGGGGACCCTATAATTCACCCCTCCACTTT	CASSFPKGGPYNSPLHF